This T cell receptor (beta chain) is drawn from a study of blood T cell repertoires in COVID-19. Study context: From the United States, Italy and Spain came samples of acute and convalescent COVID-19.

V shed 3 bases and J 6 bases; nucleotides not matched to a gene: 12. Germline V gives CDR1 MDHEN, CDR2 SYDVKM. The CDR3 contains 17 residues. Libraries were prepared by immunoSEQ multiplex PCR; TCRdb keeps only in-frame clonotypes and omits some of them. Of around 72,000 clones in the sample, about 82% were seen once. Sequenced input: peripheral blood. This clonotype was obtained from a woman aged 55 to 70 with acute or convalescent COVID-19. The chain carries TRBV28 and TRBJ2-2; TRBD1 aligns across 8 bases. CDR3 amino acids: CASSLRPRTGRAGELFF. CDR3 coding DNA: TGTGCCAGCAGTTTGAGGCCACGGACAGGGCGCGCCGGGGAGCTGTTTTTT.